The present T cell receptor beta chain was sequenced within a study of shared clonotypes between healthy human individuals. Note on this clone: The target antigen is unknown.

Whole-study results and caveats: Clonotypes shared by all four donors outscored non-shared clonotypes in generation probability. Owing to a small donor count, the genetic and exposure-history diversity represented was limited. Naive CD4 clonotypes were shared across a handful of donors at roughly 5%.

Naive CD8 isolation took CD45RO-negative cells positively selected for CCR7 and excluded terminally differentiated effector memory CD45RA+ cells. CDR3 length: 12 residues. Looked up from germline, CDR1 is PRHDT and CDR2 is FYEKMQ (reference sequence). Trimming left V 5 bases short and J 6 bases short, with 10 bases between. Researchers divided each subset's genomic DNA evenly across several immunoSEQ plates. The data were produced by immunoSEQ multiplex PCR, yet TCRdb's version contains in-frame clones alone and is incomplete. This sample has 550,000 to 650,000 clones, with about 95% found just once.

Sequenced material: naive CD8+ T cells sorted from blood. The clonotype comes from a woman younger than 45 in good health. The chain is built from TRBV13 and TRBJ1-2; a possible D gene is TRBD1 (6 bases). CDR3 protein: CASSPSGDGYTF. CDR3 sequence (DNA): TGTGCCAGCAGCCCCTCAGGGGATGGCTACACCTTC. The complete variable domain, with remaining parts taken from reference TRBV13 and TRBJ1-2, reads AAGVIQSPRHLIKEKRETATLKCYPIPRHDTVYWYQQGPGQDPQFLISFYEKMQSDKGSIPDRFSAQQFSDYHSELNMSSLELGDSALYFCASSPSGDGYTFGSGTRLTVV.